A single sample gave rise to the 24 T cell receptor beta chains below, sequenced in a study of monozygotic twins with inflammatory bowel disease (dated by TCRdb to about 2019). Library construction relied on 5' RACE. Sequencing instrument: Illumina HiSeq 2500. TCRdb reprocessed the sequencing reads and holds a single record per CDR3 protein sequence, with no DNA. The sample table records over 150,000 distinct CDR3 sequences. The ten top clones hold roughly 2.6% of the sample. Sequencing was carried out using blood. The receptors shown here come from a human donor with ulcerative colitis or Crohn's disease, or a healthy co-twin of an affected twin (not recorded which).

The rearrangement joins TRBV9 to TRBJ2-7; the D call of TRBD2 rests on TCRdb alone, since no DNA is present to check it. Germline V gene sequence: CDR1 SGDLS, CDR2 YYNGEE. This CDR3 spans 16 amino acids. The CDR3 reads CASSVGFSGVPYEQYF.

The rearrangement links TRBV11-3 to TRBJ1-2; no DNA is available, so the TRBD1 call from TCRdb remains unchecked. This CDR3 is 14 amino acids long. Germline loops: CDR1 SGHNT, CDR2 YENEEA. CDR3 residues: CASSPRPGRYGYTF.

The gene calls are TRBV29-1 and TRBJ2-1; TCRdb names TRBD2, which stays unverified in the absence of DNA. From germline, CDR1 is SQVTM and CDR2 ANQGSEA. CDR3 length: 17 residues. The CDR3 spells CSVEEARGLADNNEQFF.

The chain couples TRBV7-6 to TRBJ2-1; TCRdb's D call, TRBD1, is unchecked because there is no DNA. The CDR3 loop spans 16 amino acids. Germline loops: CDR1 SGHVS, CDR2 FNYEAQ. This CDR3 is CASSLESSGGYNEQFF.

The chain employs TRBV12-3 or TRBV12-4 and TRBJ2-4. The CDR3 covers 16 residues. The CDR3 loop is CASSLSQSLAKNIQYF.

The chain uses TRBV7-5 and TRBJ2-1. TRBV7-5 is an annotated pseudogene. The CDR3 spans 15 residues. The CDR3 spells CISVPEAESDNEQFF.

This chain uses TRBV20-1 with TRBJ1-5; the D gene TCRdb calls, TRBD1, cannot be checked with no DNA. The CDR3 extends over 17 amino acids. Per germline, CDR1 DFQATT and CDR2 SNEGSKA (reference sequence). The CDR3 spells CSAHPGFVRGPSQPQHF.

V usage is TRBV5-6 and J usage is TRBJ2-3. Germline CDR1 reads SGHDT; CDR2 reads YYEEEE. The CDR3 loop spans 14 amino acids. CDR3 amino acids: CASSLWRITDTQYF.

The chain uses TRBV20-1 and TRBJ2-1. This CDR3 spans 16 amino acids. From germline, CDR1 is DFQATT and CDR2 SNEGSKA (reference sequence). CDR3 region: CSARPLSGRTYNEQFF.

The CDR3 sequence: CASSSGQGSSGYTF. The chain uses TRBV5-1 and TRBJ1-2; the TCRdb call, TRBD1, lacks DNA for checking. Germline V gene sequence: CDR1 SGHRS, CDR2 YFSETQ. This CDR3 is built from 14 residues.

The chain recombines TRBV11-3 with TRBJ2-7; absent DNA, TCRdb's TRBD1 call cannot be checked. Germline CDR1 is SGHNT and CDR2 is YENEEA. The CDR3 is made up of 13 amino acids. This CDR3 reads CASSASRPGEQYF. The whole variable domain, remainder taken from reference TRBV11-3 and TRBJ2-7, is EAGVVQSPRYKIIEKKQPVAFWCNPISGHNTLYWYLQNLGQGPELLIRYENEEAVDDSQLPKDRFSAERLKGVDSTLKIQPAELGDSAVYLCASSASRPGEQYFGPGTRLTVT.

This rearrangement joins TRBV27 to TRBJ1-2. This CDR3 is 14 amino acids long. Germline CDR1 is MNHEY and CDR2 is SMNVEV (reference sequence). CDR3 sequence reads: CASSPWQSPYGYTF.

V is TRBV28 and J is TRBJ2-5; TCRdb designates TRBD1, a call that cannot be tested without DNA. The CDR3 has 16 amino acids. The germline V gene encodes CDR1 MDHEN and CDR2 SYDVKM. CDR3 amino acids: CASTVRAGVQGETQYF.

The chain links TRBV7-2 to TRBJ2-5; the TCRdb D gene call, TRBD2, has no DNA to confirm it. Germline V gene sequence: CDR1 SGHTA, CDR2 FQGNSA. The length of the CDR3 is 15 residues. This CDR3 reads CASSGEGLATETQYF.

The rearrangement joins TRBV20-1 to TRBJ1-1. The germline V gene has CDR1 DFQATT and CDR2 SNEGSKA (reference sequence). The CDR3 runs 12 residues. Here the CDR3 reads CSAQTVNTEAFF.

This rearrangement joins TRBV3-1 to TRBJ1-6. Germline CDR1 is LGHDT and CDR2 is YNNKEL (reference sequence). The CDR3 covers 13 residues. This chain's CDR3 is CASSRAENSPLHF.

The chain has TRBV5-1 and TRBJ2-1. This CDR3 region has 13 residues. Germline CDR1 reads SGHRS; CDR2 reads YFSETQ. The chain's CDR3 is CASSLAPHNEQFF.

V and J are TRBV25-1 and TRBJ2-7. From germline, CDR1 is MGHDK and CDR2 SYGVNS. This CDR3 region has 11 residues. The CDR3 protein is CASSPYYEQYF.

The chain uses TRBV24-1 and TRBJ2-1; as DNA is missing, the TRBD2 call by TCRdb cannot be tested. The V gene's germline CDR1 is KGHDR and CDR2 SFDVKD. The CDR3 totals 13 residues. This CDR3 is CATKREGRGEQFF.

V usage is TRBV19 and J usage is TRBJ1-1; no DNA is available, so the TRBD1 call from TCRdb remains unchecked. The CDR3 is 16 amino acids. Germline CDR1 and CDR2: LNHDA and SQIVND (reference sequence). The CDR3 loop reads CASITGTDRVRTEAFF. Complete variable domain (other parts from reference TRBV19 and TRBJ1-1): DGGITQSPKYLFRKEGQNVTLSCEQNLNHDAMYWYRQDPGQGLRLIYYSQIVNDFQKGDIAEGYSVSREKKESFPLTVTSAQKNPTAFYLCASITGTDRVRTEAFFGQGTRLTVV.

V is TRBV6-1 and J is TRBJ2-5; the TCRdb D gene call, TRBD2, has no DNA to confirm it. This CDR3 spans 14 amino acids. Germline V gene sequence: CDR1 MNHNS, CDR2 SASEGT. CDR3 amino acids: CASSGPSGQETQYF.

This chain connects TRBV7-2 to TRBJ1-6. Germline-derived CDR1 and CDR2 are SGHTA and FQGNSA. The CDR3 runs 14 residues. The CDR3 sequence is CASSLGGSNSPLHF. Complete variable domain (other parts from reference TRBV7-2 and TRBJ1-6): GAGVSQSPSNKVTEKGKDVELRCDPISGHTALYWYRQSLGQGLEFLIYFQGNSAPDKSGLPSDRFSAERTGGSVSTLTIQRTQQEDSAVYLCASSLGGSNSPLHFGNGTRLTVT.

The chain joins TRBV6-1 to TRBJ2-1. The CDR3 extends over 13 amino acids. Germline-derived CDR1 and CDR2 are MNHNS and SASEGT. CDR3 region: CASSEKGYNEQFF.

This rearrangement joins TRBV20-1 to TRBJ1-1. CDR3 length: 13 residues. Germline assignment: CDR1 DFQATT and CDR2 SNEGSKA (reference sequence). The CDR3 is CSARTQDNTEAFF.